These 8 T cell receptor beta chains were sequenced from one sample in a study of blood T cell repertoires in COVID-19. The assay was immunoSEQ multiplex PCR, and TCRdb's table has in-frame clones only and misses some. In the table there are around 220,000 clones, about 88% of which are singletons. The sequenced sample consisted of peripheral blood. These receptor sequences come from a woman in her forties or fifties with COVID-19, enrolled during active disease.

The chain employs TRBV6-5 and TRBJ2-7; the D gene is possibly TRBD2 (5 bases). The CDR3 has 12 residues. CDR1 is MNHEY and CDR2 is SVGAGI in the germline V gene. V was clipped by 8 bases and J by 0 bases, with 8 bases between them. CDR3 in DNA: TGTGCCAGCGGGAGAGTCTCCTACGAGCAGTACTTC. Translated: CASGRVSYEQYF.

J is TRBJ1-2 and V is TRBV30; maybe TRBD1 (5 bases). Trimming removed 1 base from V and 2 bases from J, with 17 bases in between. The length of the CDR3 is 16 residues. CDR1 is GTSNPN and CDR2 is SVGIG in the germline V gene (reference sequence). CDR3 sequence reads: CAWSEGGASRNYGYTF. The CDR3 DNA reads TGTGCCTGGAGTGAGGGAGGGGCCTCGCGGAACTATGGCTACACCTTC.

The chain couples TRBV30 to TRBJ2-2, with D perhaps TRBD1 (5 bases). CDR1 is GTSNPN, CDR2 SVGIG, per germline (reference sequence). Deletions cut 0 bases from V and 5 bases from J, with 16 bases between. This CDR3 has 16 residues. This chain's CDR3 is CAWSVRPRTKTGELFF. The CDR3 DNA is TGTGCCTGGAGTGTTCGTCCCCGGACAAAAACCGGGGAGCTGTTTTTT.

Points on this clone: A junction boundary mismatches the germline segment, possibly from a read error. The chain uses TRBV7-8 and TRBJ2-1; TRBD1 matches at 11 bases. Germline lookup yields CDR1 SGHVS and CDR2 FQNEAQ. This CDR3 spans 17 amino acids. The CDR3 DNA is TGTGCCAGCAGCGTAGCCGGGACAGGGGGTTTCAGGGGTGAGCAGTTCTTC. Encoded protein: CASSVAGTGGFRGEQFF.

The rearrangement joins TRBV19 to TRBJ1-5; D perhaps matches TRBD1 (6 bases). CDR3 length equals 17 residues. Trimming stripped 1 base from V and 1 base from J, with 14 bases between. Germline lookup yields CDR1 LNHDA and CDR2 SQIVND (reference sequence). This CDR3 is CASSIGGTGSSNQPQHF. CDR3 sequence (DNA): TGTGCCAGTAGTATAGGGGGAACAGGGAGCAGCAATCAGCCCCAGCATTTT.

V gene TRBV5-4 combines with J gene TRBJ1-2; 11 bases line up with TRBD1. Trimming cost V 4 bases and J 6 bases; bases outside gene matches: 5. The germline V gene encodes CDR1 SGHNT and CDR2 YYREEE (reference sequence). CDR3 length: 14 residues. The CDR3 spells CASSMGQGVNGYTF. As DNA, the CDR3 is TGTGCCAGCAGCATGGGACAGGGGGTAAATGGCTACACCTTC.

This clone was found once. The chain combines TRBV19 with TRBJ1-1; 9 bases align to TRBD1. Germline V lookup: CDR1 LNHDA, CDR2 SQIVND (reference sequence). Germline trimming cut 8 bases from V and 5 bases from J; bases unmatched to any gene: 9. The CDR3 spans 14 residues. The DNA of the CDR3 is TGTGCCAGTCTACCGACAGGGGGGGTGACTGAAGCTTTCTTT. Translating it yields CASLPTGGVTEAFF.

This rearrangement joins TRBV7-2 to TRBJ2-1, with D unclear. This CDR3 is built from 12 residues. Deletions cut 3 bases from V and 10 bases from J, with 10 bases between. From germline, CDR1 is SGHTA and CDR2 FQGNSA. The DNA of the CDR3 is TGTGCCAGCAGCTTCGATTCCGGGGAGCAGTTCTTC. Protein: CASSFDSGEQFF.